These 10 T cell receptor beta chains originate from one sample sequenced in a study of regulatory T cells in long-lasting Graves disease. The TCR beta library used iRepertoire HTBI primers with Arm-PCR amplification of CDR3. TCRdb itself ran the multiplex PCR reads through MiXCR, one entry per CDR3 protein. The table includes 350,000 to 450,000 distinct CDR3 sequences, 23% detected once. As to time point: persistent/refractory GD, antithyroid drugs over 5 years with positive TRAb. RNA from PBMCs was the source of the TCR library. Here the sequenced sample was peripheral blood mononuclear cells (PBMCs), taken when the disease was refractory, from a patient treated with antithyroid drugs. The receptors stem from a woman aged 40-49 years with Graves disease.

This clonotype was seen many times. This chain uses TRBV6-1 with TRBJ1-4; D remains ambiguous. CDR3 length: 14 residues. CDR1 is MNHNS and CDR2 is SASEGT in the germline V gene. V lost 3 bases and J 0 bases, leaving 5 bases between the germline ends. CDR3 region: CASSDLATNEKLFF. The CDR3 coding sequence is TGTGCCAGCAGTGATCTTGCAACTAATGAAAAACTGTTTTTT.

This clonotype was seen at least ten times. CDR3 amino acids: CASSPTGLNTEAFF. DNA of the CDR3: TGTGCCAGCAGCCCAACAGGACTGAACACTGAAGCTTTCTTT. J is TRBJ1-1 and V is TRBV7-8, with D perhaps matching TRBD1 (5 bases). This CDR3 is 14 amino acids long. The germline V gene encodes CDR1 SGHVS and CDR2 FQNEAQ. Deletions cut 5 bases from V and 0 bases from J, with 10 bases between.

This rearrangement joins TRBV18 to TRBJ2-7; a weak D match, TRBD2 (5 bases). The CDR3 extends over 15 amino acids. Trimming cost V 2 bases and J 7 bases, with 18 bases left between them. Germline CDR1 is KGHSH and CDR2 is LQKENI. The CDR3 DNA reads TGTGCCAGCTCACCAGGAGGCGCCATGACGAGGGAGCAGTACTTC. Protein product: CASSPGGAMTREQYF.

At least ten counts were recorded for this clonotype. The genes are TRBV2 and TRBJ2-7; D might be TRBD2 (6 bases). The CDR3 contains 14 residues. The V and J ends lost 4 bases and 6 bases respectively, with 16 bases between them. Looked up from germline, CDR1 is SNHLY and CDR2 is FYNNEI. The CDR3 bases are TGTGCCAGCAGTGCCCTAGGTGGGGGGTTCGAGCAGTACTTC. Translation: CASSALGGGFEQYF.

The CDR3 loop reads CASTFQSGVYTGELFF. The CDR3 DNA is TGTGCCAGCACCTTCCAATCGGGAGTATACACCGGGGAGCTGTTTTTT. The rearrangement uses TRBV12-3 or TRBV12-4 and TRBJ2-2; maybe TRBD2 (6 bases). V was cut by 7 bases and J by 3 bases, with 18 bases left in between. The CDR3 length is 16 residues.

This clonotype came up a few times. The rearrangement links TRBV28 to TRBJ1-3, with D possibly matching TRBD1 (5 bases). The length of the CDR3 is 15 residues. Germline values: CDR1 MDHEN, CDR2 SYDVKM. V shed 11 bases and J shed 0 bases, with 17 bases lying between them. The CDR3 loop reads CAAQTGGVSGNTIYF. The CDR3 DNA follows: TGTGCCGCCCAAACCGGGGGGGTCTCTGGAAACACCATATATTTT.

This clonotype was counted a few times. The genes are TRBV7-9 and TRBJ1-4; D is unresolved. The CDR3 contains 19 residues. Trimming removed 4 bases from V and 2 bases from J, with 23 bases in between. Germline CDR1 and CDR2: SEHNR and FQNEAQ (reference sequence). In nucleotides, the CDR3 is TGTGCCAGCAGCTCTCCATTTTCGGACGGAGGCGGGACTAATGAAAAACTGTTTTTT. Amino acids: CASSSPFSDGGGTNEKLFF.

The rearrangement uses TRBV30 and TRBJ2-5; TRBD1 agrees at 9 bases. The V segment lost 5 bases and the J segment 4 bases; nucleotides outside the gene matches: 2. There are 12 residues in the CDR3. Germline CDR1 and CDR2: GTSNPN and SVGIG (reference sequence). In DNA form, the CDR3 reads TGTGCCTGGGGGACAGGGTCAGAGACCCAGTACTTC. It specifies CAWGTGSETQYF. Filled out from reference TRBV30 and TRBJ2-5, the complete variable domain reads SQTIHQWPATLVQPVGSPLSLECTVEGTSNPNLYWYRQAAGRGLQLLFYSVGIGQISSEVPQNLSASRPQDRQFILSSKKLLLSDSGFYLCAWGTGSETQYFGPGTRLLVL.

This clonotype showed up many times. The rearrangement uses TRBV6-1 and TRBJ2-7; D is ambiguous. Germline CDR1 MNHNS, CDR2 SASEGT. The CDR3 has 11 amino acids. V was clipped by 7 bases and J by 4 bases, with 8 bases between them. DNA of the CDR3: TGTGCCAGCATGGAACTTTACGAGCAGTACTTC. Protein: CASMELYEQYF.

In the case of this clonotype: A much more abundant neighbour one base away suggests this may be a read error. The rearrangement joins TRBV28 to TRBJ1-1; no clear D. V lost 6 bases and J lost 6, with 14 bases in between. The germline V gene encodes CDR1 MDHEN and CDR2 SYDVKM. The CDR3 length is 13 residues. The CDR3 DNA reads TGTGCCAGCAGCCTTACTTACGGGTCTGAAGCTTTCTTT. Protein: CASSLTYGSEAFF.